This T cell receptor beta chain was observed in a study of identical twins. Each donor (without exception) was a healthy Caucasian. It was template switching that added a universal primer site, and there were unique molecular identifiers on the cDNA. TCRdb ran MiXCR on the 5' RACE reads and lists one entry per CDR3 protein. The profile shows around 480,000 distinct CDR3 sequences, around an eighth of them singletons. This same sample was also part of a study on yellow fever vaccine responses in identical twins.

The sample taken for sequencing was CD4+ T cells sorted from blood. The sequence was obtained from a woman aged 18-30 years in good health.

The CDR3 sequence is CASRGILRGHNTGELFF. The CDR3 region has the DNA TGTGCCAGCAGGGGGATCCTCAGGGGGCACAACACCGGGGAGCTGTTTTTT. The rearrangement joins TRBV6-1 to TRBJ2-2; 8 bases match TRBD1. Germline loops: CDR1 MNHNS, CDR2 SASEGT. The ends lost 6 bases at V and 2 bases at J; junction bases unmatched: 11. The CDR3 has 17 residues.